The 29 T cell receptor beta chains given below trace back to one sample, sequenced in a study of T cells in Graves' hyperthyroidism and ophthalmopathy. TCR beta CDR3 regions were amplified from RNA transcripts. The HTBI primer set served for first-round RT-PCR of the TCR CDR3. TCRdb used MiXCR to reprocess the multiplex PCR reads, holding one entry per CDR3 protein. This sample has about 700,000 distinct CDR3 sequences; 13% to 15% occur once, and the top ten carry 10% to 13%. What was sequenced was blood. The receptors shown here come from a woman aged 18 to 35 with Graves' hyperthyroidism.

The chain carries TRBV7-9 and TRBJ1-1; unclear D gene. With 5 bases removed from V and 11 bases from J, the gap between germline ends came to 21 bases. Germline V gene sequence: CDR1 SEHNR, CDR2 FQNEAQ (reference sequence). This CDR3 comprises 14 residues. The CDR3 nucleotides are TGTGCCAGCAGCCCCCAGGAAGAGGGAGAAGTTGCTTTCTTT. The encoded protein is CASSPQEEGEVAFF. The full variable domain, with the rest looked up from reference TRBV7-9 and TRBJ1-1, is DTGVSQNPRHKITKRGQNVTFRCDPISEHNRLYWYRQTLGQGPEFLTYFQNEAQLEKSRLLSDRFSAERPKGSFSTLEIQRTEQGDSAMYLCASSPQEEGEVAFFGQGTRLTVV.

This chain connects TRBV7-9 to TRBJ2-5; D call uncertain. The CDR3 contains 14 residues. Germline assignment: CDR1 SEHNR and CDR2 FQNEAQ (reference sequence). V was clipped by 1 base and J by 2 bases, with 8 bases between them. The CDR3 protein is CASSLERDQETQYF. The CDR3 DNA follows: TGTGCCAGCAGCTTAGAACGAGATCAAGAGACCCAGTACTTC. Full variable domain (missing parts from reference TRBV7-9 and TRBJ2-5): DTGVSQNPRHKITKRGQNVTFRCDPISEHNRLYWYRQTLGQGPEFLTYFQNEAQLEKSRLLSDRFSAERPKGSFSTLEIQRTEQGDSAMYLCASSLERDQETQYFGPGTRLLVL.

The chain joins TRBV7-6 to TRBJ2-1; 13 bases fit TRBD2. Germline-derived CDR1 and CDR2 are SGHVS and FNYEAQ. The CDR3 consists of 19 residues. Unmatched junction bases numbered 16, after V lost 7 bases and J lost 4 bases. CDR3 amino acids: CASTQLAGGPRGGYNEQFF. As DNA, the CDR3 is TGTGCCAGCACCCAACTAGCGGGAGGGCCGCGGGGGGGTTACAATGAGCAGTTCTTC.

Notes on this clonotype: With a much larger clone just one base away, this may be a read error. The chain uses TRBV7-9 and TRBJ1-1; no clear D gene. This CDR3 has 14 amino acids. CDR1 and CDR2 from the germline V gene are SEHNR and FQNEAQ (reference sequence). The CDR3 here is CVSSLAPANTEAFF. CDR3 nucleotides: TGTGTCAGCAGCTTAGCACCCGCTAACACTGAAGCTTTCTTT.

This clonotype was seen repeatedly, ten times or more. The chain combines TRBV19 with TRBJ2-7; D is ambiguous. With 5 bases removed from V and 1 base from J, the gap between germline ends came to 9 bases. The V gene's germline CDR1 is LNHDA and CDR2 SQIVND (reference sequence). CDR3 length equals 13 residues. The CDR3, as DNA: TGTGCCAGTAGTTTGCAGACGTCCTACGAGCAGTACTTC. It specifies CASSLQTSYEQYF.

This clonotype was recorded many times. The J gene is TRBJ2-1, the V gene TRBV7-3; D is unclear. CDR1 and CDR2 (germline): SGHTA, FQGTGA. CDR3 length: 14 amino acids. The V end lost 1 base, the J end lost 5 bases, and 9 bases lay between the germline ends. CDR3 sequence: CASSLKGTDNEQFF. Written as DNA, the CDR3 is TGTGCCAGCAGCTTAAAAGGAACAGACAATGAGCAGTTCTTC.

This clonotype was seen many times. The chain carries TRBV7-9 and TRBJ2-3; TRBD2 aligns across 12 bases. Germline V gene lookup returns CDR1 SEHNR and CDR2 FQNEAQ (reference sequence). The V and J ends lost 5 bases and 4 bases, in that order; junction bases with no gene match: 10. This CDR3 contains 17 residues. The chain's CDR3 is CASSARRTSGNADTQYF. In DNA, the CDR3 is TGTGCCAGCAGCGCACGTAGGACTAGCGGGAATGCAGATACGCAGTATTTT.

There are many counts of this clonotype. CDR3 sequence reads: CASSQDVGQATDTQYF. As DNA, the CDR3 is TGTGCCAGCAGCCAAGATGTGGGACAGGCCACAGATACGCAGTATTTT. The V gene is TRBV3-1, the J gene TRBJ2-3; 8 nucleotides align to TRBD1. Germline V gives CDR1 LGHDT, CDR2 YNNKEL (reference sequence). J gave up 2 bases and V 0 bases, and 4 bases lay outside the gene matches. The CDR3 loop spans 16 amino acids.

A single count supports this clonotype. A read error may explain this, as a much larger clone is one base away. The CDR3 region is CASLVRCSYNEQFF. The CDR3 DNA reads as TGTGCCAGCCTTGTTAGATGCTCCTACAATGAGCAGTTCTTC. V and J are TRBV28 and TRBJ2-1, with no clear D. V shed 8 bases and J shed 0 bases, with 11 bases lying between them. The CDR3 spans 14 residues. The V gene's germline CDR1 is MDHEN and CDR2 SYDVKM.

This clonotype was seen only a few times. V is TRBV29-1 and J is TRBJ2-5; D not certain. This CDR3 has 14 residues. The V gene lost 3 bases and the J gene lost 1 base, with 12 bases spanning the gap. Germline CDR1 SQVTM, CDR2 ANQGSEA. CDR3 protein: CSVETVRFQETQYF. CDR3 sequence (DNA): TGCAGCGTTGAGACCGTTCGTTTCCAAGAGACCCAGTACTTC.

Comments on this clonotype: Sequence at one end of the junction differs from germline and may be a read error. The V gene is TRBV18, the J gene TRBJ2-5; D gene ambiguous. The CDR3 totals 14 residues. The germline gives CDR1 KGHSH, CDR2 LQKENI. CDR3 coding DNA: TGTGCCAGCTCACCACCAGGCGGTCAAGAGGCCCAGTACTTC. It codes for CASSPPGGQEAQYF.

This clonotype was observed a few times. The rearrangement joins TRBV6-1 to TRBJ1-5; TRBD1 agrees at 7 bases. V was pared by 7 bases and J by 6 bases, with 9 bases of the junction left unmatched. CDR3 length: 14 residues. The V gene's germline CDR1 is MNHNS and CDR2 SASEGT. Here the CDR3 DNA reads TGTGCCAGCACCCAGGGGGGTCGGTTTCAGCCCCAGCATTTT. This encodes CASTQGGRFQPQHF.

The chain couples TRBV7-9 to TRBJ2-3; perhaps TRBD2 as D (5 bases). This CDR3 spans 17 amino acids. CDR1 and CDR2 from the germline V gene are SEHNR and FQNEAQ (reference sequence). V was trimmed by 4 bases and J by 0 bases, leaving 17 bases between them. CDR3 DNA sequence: TGTGCCAGCAGCTACGCCGTCGGAGGAACTAGCACAGATACGCAGTATTTT. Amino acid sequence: CASSYAVGGTSTDTQYF.

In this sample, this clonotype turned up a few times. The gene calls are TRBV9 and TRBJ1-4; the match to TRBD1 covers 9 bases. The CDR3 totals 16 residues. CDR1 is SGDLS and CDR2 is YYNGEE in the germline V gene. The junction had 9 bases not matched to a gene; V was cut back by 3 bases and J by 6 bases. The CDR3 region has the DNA TGTGCCAGCAGCGGCATGGTACAGGGGGCGGATGAAAAACTGTTTTTT. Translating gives CASSGMVQGADEKLFF. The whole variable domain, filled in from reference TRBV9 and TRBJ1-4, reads DSGVTQTPKHLITATGQRVTLRCSPRSGDLSVYWYQQSLDQGLQFLIQYYNGEERAKGNILERFSAQQFPDLHSELNLSSLELGDSALYFCASSGMVQGADEKLFFGSGTQLSVL.

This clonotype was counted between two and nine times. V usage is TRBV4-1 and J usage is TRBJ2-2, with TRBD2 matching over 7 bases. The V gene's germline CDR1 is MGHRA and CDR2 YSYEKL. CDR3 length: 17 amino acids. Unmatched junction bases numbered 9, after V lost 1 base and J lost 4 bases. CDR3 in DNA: TGCGCCAGCAGCCAAGGAATGGGTGGCGGGAGCACCGGGGAGCTGTTTTTT. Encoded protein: CASSQGMGGGSTGELFF.

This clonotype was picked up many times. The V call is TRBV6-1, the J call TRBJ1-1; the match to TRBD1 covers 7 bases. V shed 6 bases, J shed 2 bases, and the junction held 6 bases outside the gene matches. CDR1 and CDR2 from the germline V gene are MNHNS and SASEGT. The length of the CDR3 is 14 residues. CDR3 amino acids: CASRAGGRNTEAFF. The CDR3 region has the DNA TGTGCCAGCAGGGCAGGGGGAAGAAACACTGAAGCTTTCTTT.

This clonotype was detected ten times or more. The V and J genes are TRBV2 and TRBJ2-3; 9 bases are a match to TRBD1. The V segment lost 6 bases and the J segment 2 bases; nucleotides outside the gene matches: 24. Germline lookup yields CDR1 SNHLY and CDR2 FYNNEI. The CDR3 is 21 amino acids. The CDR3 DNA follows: TGTGCCAGCAGCAGATCCACGGGGACAGGGAGGCTTACCTCCTCCACAGATACGCAGTATTTT. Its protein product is CASSRSTGTGRLTSSTDTQYF.

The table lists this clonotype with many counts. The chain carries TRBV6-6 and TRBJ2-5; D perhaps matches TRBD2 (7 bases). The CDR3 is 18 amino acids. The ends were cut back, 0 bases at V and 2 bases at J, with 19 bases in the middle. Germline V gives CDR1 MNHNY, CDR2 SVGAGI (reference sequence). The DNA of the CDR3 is TGTGCCAGCAGTTACTCGGGGCTGAGCGGGACACGACAAGAGACCCAGTACTTC. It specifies CASSYSGLSGTRQETQYF.

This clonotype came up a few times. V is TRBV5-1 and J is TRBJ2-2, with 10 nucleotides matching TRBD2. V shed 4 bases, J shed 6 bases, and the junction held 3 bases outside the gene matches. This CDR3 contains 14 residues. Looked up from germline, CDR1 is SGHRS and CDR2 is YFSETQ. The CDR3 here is CASSLGTSAGELFF. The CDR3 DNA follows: TGCGCCAGCAGCCTCGGGACTAGCGCCGGGGAGCTGTTTTTT.

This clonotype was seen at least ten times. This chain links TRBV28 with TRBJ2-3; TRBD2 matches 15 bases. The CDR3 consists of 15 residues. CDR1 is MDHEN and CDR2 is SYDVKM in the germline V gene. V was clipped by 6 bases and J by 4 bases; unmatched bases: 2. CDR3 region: CASRWTSGRADTQYF. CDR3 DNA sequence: TGTGCCAGCAGATGGACTAGCGGGAGGGCAGATACGCAGTATTTT.

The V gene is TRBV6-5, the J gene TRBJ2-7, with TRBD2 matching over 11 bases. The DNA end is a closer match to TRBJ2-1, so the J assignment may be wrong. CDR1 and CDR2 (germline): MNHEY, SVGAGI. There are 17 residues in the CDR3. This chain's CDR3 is CASSYRYLAGGGYEQFF. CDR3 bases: TGTGCCAGCAGTTACCGATACTTAGCGGGAGGGGGGTACGAGCAGTTCTTC.

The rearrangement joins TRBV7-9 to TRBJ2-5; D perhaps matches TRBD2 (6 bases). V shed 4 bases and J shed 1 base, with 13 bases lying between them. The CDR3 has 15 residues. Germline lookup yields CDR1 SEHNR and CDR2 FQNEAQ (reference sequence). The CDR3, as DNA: TGTGCCAGCAGCTCCCCCGGGGGTACCCAAGAGACCCAGTACTTC. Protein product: CASSSPGGTQETQYF.

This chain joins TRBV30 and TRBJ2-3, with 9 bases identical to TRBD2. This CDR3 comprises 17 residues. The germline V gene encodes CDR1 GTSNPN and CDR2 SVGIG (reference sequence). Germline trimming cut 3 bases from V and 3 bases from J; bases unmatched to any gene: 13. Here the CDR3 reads CAWRGAGGSGSTDTQYF. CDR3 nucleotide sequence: TGTGCCTGGAGGGGGGCGGGGGGTAGCGGGAGTACAGATACGCAGTATTTT.

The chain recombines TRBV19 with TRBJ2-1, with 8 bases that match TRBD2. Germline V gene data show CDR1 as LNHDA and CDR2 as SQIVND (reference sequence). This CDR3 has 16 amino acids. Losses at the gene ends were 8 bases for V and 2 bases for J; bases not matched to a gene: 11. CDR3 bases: TGTGCCAGTGAGATTGCGGGAGGCCGCCCCTACAATGAGCAGTTCTTC. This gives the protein CASEIAGGRPYNEQFF.

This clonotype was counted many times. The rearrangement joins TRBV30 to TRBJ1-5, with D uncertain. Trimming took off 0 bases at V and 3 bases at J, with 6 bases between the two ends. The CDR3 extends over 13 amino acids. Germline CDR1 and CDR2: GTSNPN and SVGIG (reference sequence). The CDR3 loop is CAWSVRVNQPQHF. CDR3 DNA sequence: TGTGCCTGGAGTGTTCGGGTCAATCAGCCCCAGCATTTT.

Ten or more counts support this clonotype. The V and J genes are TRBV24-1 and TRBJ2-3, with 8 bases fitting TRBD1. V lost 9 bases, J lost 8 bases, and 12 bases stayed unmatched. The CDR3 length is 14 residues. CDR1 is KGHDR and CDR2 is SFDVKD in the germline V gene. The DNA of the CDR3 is TGTGCCACCGGACACCTAGAAACAGGGGGTACGCAGTATTTT. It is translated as CATGHLETGGTQYF.

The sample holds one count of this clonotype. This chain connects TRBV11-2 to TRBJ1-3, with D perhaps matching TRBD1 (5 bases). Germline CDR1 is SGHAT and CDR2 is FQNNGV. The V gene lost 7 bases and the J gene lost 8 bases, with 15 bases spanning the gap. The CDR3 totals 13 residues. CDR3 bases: TGTGCCAGCAACCCCTCGGGAGGGGACACCATATATTTT. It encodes CASNPSGGDTIYF.

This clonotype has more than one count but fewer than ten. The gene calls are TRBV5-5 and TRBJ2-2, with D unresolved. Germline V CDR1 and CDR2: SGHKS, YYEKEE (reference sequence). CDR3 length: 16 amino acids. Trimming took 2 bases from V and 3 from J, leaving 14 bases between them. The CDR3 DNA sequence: TGTGCCAGCAGCTTTTTGGGCTCCCCGGACACCGGGGAGCTGTTTTTT. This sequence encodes CASSFLGSPDTGELFF. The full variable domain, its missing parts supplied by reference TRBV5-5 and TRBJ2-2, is DAGVTQSPTHLIKTRGQQVTLRCSPISGHKSVSWYQQVLGQGPQFIFQYYEKEERGRGNFPDRFSARQFPNYSSELNVNALLLGDSALYLCASSFLGSPDTGELFFGEGSRLTVL.

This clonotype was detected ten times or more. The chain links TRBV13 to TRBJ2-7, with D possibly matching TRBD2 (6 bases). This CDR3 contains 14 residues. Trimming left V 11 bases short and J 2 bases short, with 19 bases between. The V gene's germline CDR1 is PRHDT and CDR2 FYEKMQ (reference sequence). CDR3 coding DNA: TGTGCCTCCAGACCGGGACTCCATGCCTACGAGCAGTACTTC. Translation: CASRPGLHAYEQYF.